The rows below give T cell receptor beta chains drawn from one sample of a study of T cell responses to AZD1222 COVID-19 vaccine. The assay was immunoSEQ multiplex PCR, and TCRdb's table has in-frame clones only and misses some. The sample comprises over 110,000 clones, about 91% of which are singletons, and 9% to 9.5% rests with the top ten. The material was peripheral blood, obtained 28 days after the second AZD1222 dose. The receptor set was obtained from an adult who received the AZD1222 COVID-19 vaccine. Each CDR3 is given with its conserved first and last residue. The order of the fields is J gene, V gene, D gene, clone size, CDR3 protein, CDR3 DNA. The D gene is left open where the match is weak. The size field is filled for only some rows; it gives once, few, many or a size class.

TRBJ1-4 TRBV18 - - CASSPRSRGLQNEKLFF TGTGCCAGCTCACCACGATCACGGGGACTGCAAAATGAAAAACTGTTTTTT
TRBJ2-3 TRBV5-1 TRBD2 - CASRPPRGGDTQYF TGCGCCAGCAGGCCGCCCCGGGGGGGGGATACGCAGTATTTT
TRBJ1-4 TRBV19 - - CASSSGGNNEKLFF TGTGCCAGTTCCAGTGGTGGTAATAATGAAAAACTGTTTTTT
TRBJ1-2 TRBV7-9 - - CASSLAGAYGYTF TGTGCCAGCAGCTTAGCGGGTGCCTATGGCTACACCTTC
TRBJ1-6 TRBV7-2 TRBD1 - CASSSGTGILNSPLHF TGTGCCAGCAGCAGCGGGACAGGGATTTTAAATTCACCCCTCCACTTT
TRBJ2-7 TRBV23-1 - - CASSRTSREQYF TGCGCCAGCAGTCGGACGTCCAGAGAGCAGTACTTC
TRBJ2-1 TRBV16 TRBD2 - CASGQRRERVVEQFF TGTGCCAGCGGACAAAGGCGGGAGAGAGTCGTTGAGCAGTTCTTC
TRBJ2-1 TRBV15 - - CATSTALYNEQFF TGTGCCACCAGCACGGCCCTCTACAATGAGCAGTTCTTC
TRBJ2-1 TRBV11-2 - - CASSPVGSGTVHNEQFF TGTGCCAGCAGCCCAGTGGGTAGCGGGACAGTCCACAATGAGCAGTTCTTC
TRBJ2-1 TRBV2 TRBD2 - CASSLQRGGSLNEQFF TGTGCCAGCAGTCTCCAGCGGGGGGGCTCCCTCAATGAGCAGTTCTTC
TRBJ2-3 TRBV27 TRBD1 - CASRSGTGRTDTQYF TGTGCCAGCAGGTCCGGGACAGGCCGCACAGATACGCAGTATTTT
TRBJ1-5 TRBV27 - - CASSSGGGNQPQHF TGTGCCAGCAGTTCCGGCGGGGGCAATCAGCCCCAGCATTTT
TRBJ1-4 TRBV7-8 - - CASSPLYRSGRREKLFF TGTGCCAGCAGCCCCCTTTACAGAAGCGGGCGAAGAGAAAAACTGTTTTTT
TRBJ1-6 TRBV4-3 - - CASSQTGVYNSPLHF TGCGCCAGCAGCCAAACCGGGGTTTATAATTCACCCCTCCACTTT
TRBJ1-2 TRBV5-1 TRBD1 - CASSSPGTGEYGYTF TGCGCCAGCAGCAGCCCCGGGACAGGGGAATATGGCTACACCTTC
TRBJ2-7 TRBV4-2 TRBD2 - CASSRQTGLAGDLGLYEQYF TGTGCCAGCAGCCGACAGACCGGACTAGCGGGAGACCTGGGTCTTTACGAGCAGTACTTC
TRBJ2-5 TRBV19 TRBD2 - CASSKLAGDEETQYF TGTGCCAGTAGTAAACTAGCGGGAGACGAGGAGACCCAGTACTTC
TRBJ1-3 TRBV4-1 - - CASSLPNSRPGNTIYF TGCGCCAGCAGCCTGCCTAATAGTAGACCAGGAAACACCATATATTTT
TRBJ1-2 TRBV6-5 - - CAIGGNYGYTF TGTGCCATCGGCGGGAACTATGGCTACACCTTC
TRBJ1-2 TRBV19 - - CASSISLNYGYTF TGTGCCAGTAGTATTTCTCTGAACTATGGCTACACCTTC
TRBJ2-6 TRBV19 - - CASRWTDAGANVLTF TGTGCCAGTAGATGGACCGACGCTGGGGCCAACGTCCTGACTTTC
TRBJ2-1 TRBV27 TRBD1 - CASSLPGQGSYNEQFF TGTGCCAGCAGTTTACCCGGACAGGGGTCCTACAATGAGCAGTTCTTC
TRBJ1-1 TRBV7-2 - once CASSLGRRGLAFF TGTGCCAGCAGCTTAGGCAGGCGGGGTCTAGCTTTCTTT
TRBJ1-1 TRBV19 - - CASSIAGTEAFF TGTGCCAGTAGTATAGCAGGCACTGAAGCTTTCTTT
TRBJ1-1 TRBV5-1 TRBD1 - CASSSQGAEAFF TGCGCCAGCAGCTCCCAGGGGGCTGAAGCTTTCTTT
TRBJ1-4 TRBV27 TRBD1 - CASTTGTVNEKLFF TGTGCCAGCACTACCGGGACAGTCAATGAAAAACTGTTTTTT
TRBJ1-2 TRBV11-2 - - CASSLGGAYGYTF TGTGCCAGCAGCCTAGGGGGAGCCTATGGCTACACCTTC